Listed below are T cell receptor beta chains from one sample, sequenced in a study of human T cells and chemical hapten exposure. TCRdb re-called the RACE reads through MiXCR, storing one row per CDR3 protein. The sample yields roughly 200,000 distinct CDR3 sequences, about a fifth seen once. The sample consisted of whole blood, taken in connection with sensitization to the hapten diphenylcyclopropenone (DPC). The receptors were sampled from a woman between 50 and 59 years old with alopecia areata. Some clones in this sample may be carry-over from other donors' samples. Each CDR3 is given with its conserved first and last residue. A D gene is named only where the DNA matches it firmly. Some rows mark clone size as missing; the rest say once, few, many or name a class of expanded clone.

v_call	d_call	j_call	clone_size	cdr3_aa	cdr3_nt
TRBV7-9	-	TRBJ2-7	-	CASSPDSGAPSYEQYF	TGTGCCAGCAGCCCGGATTCAGGGGCCCCATCCTACGAGCAGTACTTC
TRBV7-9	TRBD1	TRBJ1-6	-	CASSLAETGSDSPLHF	TGTGCCAGCAGCTTAGCGGAGACAGGGTCTGACTCACCCCTCCACTTT
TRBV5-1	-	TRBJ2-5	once	CASSLASRGAETQYF	TGCGCCAGCAGCTTGGCAAGCAGGGGGGCAGAGACCCAGTACTTC
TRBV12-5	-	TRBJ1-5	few	CASAPGNSNQPQHF	TGTGCTAGTGCTCCGGGGAATAGCAATCAGCCCCAGCATTTT
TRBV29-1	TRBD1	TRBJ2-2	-	CSGARGLNTGELFF	TGCAGCGGTGCCAGGGGGCTGAACACCGGGGAGCTGTTTTTT
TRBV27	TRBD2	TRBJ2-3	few	CASSLPSGSSTDTQYF	TGTGCCAGCAGTTTACCTAGCGGGAGTAGCACAGATACGCAGTATTTT
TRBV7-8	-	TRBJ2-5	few	CASSFRGASQETQYF	TGTGCCAGCAGCTTTAGGGGGGCGTCGCAAGAGACCCAGTACTTC
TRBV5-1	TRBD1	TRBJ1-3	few	CASSLTGGSLYGNTIYF	TGCGCCAGCAGCTTAACAGGGGGCAGTTTGTATGGAAACACCATATATTTT
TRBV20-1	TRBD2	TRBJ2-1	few	CSARDLLEPGGNEQFF	TGCAGTGCTAGAGATCTTCTGGAGCCGGGGGGCAATGAGCAGTTCTTC
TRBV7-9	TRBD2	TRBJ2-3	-	CASSRASWTSGRFTDTQYF	TGTGCCAGCAGCCGAGCCAGTTGGACTAGCGGGAGGTTCACTGATACGCAGTATTTT
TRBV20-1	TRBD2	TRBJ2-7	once	CSASELAGVGEQYF	TGCAGTGCTAGTGAACTAGCGGGAGTAGGGGAGCAGTACTTC
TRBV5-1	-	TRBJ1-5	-	CASRLDMFSNQPQHF	TGCGCCAGCAGATTGGATATGTTTAGCAATCAGCCCCAGCATTTT
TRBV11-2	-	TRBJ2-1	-	CASSPYSGYNEQFF	TGTGCCAGCAGCCCCTATAGCGGTTACAATGAGCAGTTCTTC
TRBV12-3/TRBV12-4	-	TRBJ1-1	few	CASSEQAGTEAFF	TGTGCCAGCAGTGAACAGGCGGGGACTGAAGCTTTCTTT
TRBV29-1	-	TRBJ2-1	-	CSGQVGTYNEQFF	TGCAGCGGACAGGTAGGGACCTACAATGAGCAGTTCTTC
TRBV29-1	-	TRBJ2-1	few	CSVEPQANEQFF	TGCAGCGTTGAGCCTCAGGCTAATGAGCAGTTCTTC
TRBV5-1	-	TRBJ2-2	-	CASSFEGQANTGELFF	TGCGCCAGCAGCTTCGAAGGGCAGGCGAACACCGGGGAGCTGTTTTTT
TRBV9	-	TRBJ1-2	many	CASNGPETGNYGYTF	TGTGCCAGCAACGGGCCTGAAACAGGGAACTATGGCTACACCTTC
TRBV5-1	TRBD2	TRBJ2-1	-	CASSSLGAGATDEQFF	TGCGCCAGCAGCTCCCTCGGAGCGGGAGCTACCGATGAGCAGTTCTTC
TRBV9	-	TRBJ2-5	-	CASSVGASTTSETQYF	TGTGCCAGCAGCGTAGGGGCTAGCACTACGAGTGAGACCCAGTACTTC
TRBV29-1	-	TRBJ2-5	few	CSVRVVQETQYF	TGCAGCGTACGGGTAGTCCAAGAGACCCAGTACTTC
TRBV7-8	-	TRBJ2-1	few	CASSLGDARNEQFF	TGTGCCAGCAGCTTAGGAGATGCGCGCAATGAGCAGTTCTTC
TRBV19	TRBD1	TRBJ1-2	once	CASQVPGQIAWGYTF	TGTGCCAGCCAAGTCCCGGGACAGATTGCCTGGGGCTACACCTTC
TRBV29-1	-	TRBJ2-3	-	CSVRRGRDTDTQYF	TGCAGCGTTCGAAGGGGACGGGACACAGATACGCAGTATTTT
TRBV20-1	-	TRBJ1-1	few	CSARGLVWGTEAFF	TGCAGTGCTAGGGGGCTCGTTTGGGGGACTGAAGCTTTCTTT
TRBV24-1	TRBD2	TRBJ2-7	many	CATSETGLAGRPLEQYF	TGTGCCACCAGTGAGACAGGACTAGCGGGAAGGCCCCTCGAGCAGTACTTC
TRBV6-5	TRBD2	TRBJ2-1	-	CASRLAGGLQGNEQFF	TGTGCCAGTAGACTAGCGGGAGGACTTCAGGGGAATGAGCAGTTCTTC
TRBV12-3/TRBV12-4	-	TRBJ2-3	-	CASSLPWPDTQYF	TGTGCCAGCAGTTTACCATGGCCAGATACGCAGTATTTT